This T cell receptor beta chain appears in the sequencing data of a study of blood T cells in healthy people across ages. Through a sample-barcoded 5' primer and a J-beta primer mix, a second PCR was run for about 6 to 12 cycles. Sequencing recovered at least 3 million CDR3-containing paired-end reads from each sample. TCRdb re-analysed the 5' RACE reads in MiXCR, keeping a single row per CDR3 protein. The data show hundreds of thousands of distinct CDR3 sequences, 55% to 65% seen once. About this clonotype: Its antigen is as yet unknown.

Study conclusions and caveats: TCR beta diversity was tightly associated with the proportion of naive T cells. Both higher diversity and more naive CD4+ cells marked long-lived donors when set against aged donors.

Germline values: CDR1 MNHEY, CDR2 SVGAGI. The germline V and J ends were trimmed by 4 bases and 2 bases, with 3 bases remaining between them. The CDR3 length is 12 residues. V is TRBV6-5 and J is TRBJ2-4; D is ambiguous. This receptor was identified in a man aged 25 to 40 in good health. Sequencing was done on a sample of blood. DNA for the CDR3: TGTGCCAGCAGTTCGTCCAAAAACATTCAGTACTTC. Its translation: CASSSSKNIQYF.